This T cell receptor beta chain was documented in a study of OX40 agonist ivuxolimab in advanced cancers. Across the whole study: Of the participants, around 39% had some prior anti-PD-1, anti-PD-L1 or anti-CTLA-4 therapy, which was allowed. The study's findings and limits: Some nonresponders also had low normalized T-cell clonal expansion.

As regards this clone: The antigen is undetermined.

The V gene end was trimmed by 4 bases and the J gene end by 3 bases; junction bases not matched to a gene: 6. Per germline, CDR1 LNHDA and CDR2 SQIVND (reference sequence). The CDR3 runs to 15 residues. Produced via immunoSEQ multiplex PCR; TCRdb's table is partial and in-frame only. The sample lists 14,000 or so clones, over 75% occurring once. V and J are TRBV19 and TRBJ2-3; 8 nucleotides match TRBD1. Sequenced here: CD4+ or CD8+ T cells sorted from blood, sampled in a trial of the OX40 agonist ivuxolimab. This receptor was obtained from an adult with an advanced solid tumor such as melanoma, head and neck, liver or kidney cancer. CDR3 bases: TGTGCCAGTAGTACCCTAGGACAGGGTACAGATACGCAGTATTTT. It translates to CASSTLGQGTDTQYF. The full variable domain, its missing parts supplied by reference TRBV19 and TRBJ2-3, is DGGITQSPKYLFRKEGQNVTLSCEQNLNHDAMYWYRQDPGQGLRLIYYSQIVNDFQKGDIAEGYSVSREKKESFPLTVTSAQKNPTAFYLCASSTLGQGTDTQYFGPGTRLTVL.